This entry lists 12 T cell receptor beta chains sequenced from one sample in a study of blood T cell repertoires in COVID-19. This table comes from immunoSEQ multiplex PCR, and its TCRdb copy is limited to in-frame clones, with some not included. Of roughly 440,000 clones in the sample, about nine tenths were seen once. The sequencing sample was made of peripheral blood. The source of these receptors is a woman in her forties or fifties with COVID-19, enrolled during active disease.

The CDR3 is CASSESGRGKAFF. DNA of the CDR3: TGTGCCAGCAGTGAAAGTGGGAGGGGAAAAGCTTTCTTT. The V call is TRBV6-1, the J call TRBJ1-1, with D perhaps matching TRBD1 (5 bases). Per germline, CDR1 MNHNS and CDR2 SASEGT. This CDR3 is built from 13 residues. V lost 2 bases and J 9 bases, leaving 13 bases between the germline ends.

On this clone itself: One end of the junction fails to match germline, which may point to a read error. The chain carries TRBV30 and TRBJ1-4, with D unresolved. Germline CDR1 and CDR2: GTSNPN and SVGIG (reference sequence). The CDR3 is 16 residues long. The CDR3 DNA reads TGTGCCTGGAGTAGAAAGAGTAGTCGAACTAATGAGAAACTGTTTTTT. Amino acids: CAWSRKSSRTNEKLFF.

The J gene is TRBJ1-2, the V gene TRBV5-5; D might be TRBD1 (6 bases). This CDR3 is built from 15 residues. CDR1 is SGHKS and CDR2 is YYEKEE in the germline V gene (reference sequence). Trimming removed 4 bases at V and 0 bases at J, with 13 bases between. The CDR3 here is CASSQEGHTNYGYTF. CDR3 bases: TGTGCCAGCAGCCAAGAGGGACACACTAACTATGGCTACACCTTC.

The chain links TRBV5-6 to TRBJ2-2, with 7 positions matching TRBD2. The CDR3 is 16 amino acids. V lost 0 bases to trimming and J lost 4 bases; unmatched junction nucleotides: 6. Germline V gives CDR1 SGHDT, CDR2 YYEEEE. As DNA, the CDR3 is TGTGCCAGCAGCTTGGCCAAGGGAGGGGCCACCGGGGAGCTGTTTTTT. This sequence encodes CASSLAKGGATGELFF. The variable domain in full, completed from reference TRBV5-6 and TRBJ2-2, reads DAGVTQSPTHLIKTRGQQVTLRCSPKSGHDTVSWYQQALGQGPQFIFQYYEEEERQRGNFPDRFSGHQFPNYSSELNVNALLLGDSALYLCASSLAKGGATGELFFGEGSRLTVL.

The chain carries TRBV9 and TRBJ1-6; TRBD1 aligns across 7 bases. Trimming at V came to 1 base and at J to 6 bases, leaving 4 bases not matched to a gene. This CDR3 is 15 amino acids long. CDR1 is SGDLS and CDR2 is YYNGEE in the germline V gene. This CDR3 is CASSVRDSSNSPLHF. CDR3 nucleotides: TGTGCCAGCAGCGTACGGGACAGTTCTAATTCACCCCTCCACTTT.

CDR3 coding DNA: TGTGCCTGGAGTACGGGACAGGGGAGTCGTTCCTATAATTCACCCCTCCACTTT. It specifies CAWSTGQGSRSYNSPLHF. The V gene is TRBV30, the J gene TRBJ1-6; TRBD1 agrees at 10 bases. Germline lookup yields CDR1 GTSNPN and CDR2 SVGIG (reference sequence). V shed 2 bases and J 1 base; nucleotides not matched to a gene: 8. This CDR3 region has 18 residues.

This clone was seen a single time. The CDR3 here is CATRRGTEVPYGYTF. The DNA of the CDR3 is TGTGCCACACGCCGAGGGACAGAGGTACCGTATGGCTACACCTTC. This rearrangement joins TRBV28 to TRBJ1-2; 7 bases fit TRBD1. V lost 10 bases, J lost 5 bases, and 16 bases stayed unmatched. This CDR3 spans 15 amino acids. CDR1 and CDR2 from the germline V gene are MDHEN and SYDVKM.

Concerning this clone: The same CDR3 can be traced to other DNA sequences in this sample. CDR3 sequence reads: CASSVVGGNYGYTF. In DNA, the CDR3 is TGTGCCAGCAGCGTAGTCGGGGGGAACTATGGCTACACCTTC. V and J are TRBV9 and TRBJ1-2; D perhaps matches TRBD1 (5 bases). This CDR3 is 14 amino acids long. Germline CDR1 SGDLS, CDR2 YYNGEE. Trimming removed 0 bases from V and 2 bases from J, with 8 bases in between.

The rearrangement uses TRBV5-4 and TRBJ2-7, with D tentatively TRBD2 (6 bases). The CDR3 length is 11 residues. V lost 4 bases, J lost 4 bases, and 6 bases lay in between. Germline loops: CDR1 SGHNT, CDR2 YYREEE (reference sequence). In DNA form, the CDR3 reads TGTGCCAGCAGCGCGGGATACGAGCAGTACTTC. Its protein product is CASSAGYEQYF.

Written as DNA, the CDR3 is TGCGCCAGCACTCGGGAGGCGGGGGGCTCACCCTACGAGCAGTACTTC. As protein: CASTREAGGSPYEQYF. V and J are TRBV5-1 and TRBJ2-7; the match to TRBD2 covers 8 bases. CDR1 is SGHRS, CDR2 YFSETQ, per germline. The CDR3 has 16 amino acids. V lost 6 bases, J lost 2 bases, and 13 bases stayed unmatched.

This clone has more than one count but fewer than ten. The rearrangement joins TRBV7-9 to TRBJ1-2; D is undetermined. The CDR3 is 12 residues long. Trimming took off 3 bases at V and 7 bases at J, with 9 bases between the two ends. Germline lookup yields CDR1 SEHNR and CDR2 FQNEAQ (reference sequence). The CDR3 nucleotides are TGTGCCAGCAGCTTCGAGGGCCGTGGCTACACCTTC. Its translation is CASSFEGRGYTF.

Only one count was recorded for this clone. CDR3 bases: TGTGCCAGCAGTTCATACAGGGGGCGTGAAAAACTGTTTTTT. Translating it yields CASSSYRGREKLFF. The V and J genes are TRBV6-5 and TRBJ1-4; TRBD1 matches at 9 bases. Germline-derived CDR1 and CDR2 are MNHEY and SVGAGI. Unmatched junction bases numbered 4, after V lost 4 bases and J lost 7 bases. The CDR3 consists of 14 residues.